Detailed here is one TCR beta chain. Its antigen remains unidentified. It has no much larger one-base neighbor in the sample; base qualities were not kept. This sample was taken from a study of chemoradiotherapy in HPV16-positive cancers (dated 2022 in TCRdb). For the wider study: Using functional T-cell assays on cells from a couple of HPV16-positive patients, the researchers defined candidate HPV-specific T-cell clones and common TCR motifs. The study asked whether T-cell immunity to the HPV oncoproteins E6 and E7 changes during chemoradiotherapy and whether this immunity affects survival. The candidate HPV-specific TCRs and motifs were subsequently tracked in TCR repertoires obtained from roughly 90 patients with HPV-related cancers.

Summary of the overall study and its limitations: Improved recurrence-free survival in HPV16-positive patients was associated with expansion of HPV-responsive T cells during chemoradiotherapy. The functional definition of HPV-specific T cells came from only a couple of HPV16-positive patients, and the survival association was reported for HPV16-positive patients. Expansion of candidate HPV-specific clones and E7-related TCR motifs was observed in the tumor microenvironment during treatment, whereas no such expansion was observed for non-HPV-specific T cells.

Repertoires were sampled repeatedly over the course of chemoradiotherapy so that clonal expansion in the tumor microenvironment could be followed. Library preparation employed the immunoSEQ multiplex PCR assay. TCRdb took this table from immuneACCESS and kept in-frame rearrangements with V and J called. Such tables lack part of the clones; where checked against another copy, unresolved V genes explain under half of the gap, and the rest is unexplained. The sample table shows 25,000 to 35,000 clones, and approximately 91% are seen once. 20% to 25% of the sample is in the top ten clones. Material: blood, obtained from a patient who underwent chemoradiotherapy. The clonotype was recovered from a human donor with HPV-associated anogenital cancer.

In nucleotide form, the sequence is TGTGCCAGCAGCTCAGGGACTCATGGTTATGGCTACACCTTC. Its translation reads: CASSSGTHGYGYTF. Rearrangement joined TRBV13 to TRBJ1-2, and perhaps TRBD1 as D gene, on 5 matching bases. The CDR3 has 14 amino acids, counting the end cysteine and phenylalanine. Only CDR3 DNA remains: 42 bases, in frame from the first base. The junction shows trimming of 4 bases on V and 5 bases on J, plus 14 bases between the germline ends. Based on the germline V gene (reference sequence), the CDR1 and CDR2 sequences are PRHDT and FYEKMQ.